The text below deals with one T cell receptor (beta chain). Its specificity is not known. Each patient was aged 18 to 65 and had newly diagnosed hyperthyroidism of under 2 months' duration. Around 10 ml fresh peripheral blood yielded the PBMCs. The source material, RNA transcripts, was used to amplify TCR beta CDR3 regions. The TCR CDR3 was amplified in a first-round RT-PCR using the HTBI primer set. TCRdb called the multiplex PCR reads again in MiXCR, with one record for every CDR3 protein. The repertoire includes about 590,000 distinct CDR3 sequences, approximately 15% of them detected once, and about 7% sits in the top ten. This sample is part of a study of T cells in Graves' hyperthyroidism and ophthalmopathy. Points from the study as a whole: Most expanded thyroid clonotypes above 0.001 recurred in blood.

V was clipped by 1 base and J by 3 bases, with 7 bases between them. The germline gives CDR1 MGHRA, CDR2 YSYEKL. The CDR3 covers 13 residues. The source is a woman in her twenties or thirties with Graves' hyperthyroidism. V is TRBV4-1 and J is TRBJ2-7; D uncertain. The sample was blood. This CDR3 reads CASSQAQSYEQYF. CDR3 nucleotide sequence: TGCGCCAGCAGCCAAGCGCAGAGCTACGAGCAGTACTTC.